A single TCR beta chain is shown here with its context. The target antigen is unknown. The data derive from a study of a mutant IDH1 vaccine in newly diagnosed glioma. As for time point: week 11, during vaccination. The study gave 300 ug of mutant IDH1 20-mer peptide per vaccine dose, with topical imiquimod. Study-wide results and caveats: Pseudoprogression seemed unlinked to shifts in top peripheral T cell clonotypes.

TCRdb's table, derived via immunoSEQ multiplex PCR, lists solely in-frame clones and lacks some. Of some 120,000 clones listed, around 80% were seen once; the top ten hold about 5.5%. The ends were cut back, 0 bases at V and 1 base at J, with 10 bases in the middle. The germline V gene encodes CDR1 PRHDT and CDR2 FYEKMQ (reference sequence). CDR3 size: 15 residues. This sequence was found in a man aged 35-49 years with glioma. The sample consisted of PBMCs, taken from a glioma patient whose treatment included an IDH1 peptide vaccine. This chain joins TRBV13 and TRBJ2-7, with no clear D. The CDR3 here is CASSLGVPISYEQYF. DNA of the CDR3: TGTGCCAGCAGCTTAGGCGTACCGATTTCCTACGAGCAGTACTTC.